This T cell receptor beta chain was recorded in a study of T cell repertoires in cytomegalovirus infection (dated by TCRdb to between 2017 and 2020). Context from the whole study: The peptide stimulations were aimed at well-studied HLA-B-restricted epitopes as well as recently identified HLA-C-restricted CMV epitopes, whose presentation resists viral immunomodulation. The HLA type of each donor mattered for the analysis, because public TCR beta signatures pointed to carriage of CMV infection along with the matching HLA type.

The sample holds a few counts of this clonotype. Its antigen has not been determined. Base qualities are not provided; no much larger clone lies one nucleotide away. V is pared back by 0 bases and J by 5 bases, with 12 bases lying between the germline termini. Via the germline V gene, CDR1 is SGHRS and CDR2 YFSETQ. The CDR3 numbers 15 residues from cysteine through phenylalanine. This entry keeps only the CDR3 DNA: 45 bases, framed from base 1. This sample was sequenced with an Illumina HiSeq 1500. The public sequencing data were trimmed at Q25 with fastp and processed into clonotypes with MiXCR by TCRdb, which kept only in-frame beta chains. Each CDR3 protein gets just one entry, which takes the most common genes and DNA from the rows behind it. The sample table contains about 63,000 distinct CDR3 sequences; only one count was recorded for 20% of them. Of the sample, around 72% is held by the ten largest clones.

What the treatment or condition label conveys for this sample: in vitro stimulation with specific CMV peptide epitopes to enrich CMV-specific T cells. What the authors observed across the whole study: In the ex vivo response, HLA-C-restricted CMV-specific TCR beta clonotypes were dominant, and in two of eight donors the single most frequent clonotype came from this HLA-C-restricted group. In both this cohort and an independent cohort of over 350 donors, the cumulative frequency of public TCR beta family members distinguished carriers of CMV infection plus the relevant HLA type.

Recombination joined TRBV5-1 with TRBJ1-3, with the identity of the D gene unclear. Source: CD8+ T cells from cultured PBMCs, taken from culture after CMV antigen stimulation. The clonotype comes from a human donor in good health (CMV status not recorded). Some clones in this sample may be carry-over from other donors' samples. At the DNA level, the sequence is TGCGCCAGCAGCTTGGGGCCAGACCAACGAAACACCATATATTTT. The encoded protein is CASSLGPDQRNTIYF.